The clone carrying this T cell receptor (beta chain) has a handful of counts. Its antigen is currently unknown. The PCR used 60 Vbeta and 13 Jbeta primers. Generated by immunoSEQ multiplex PCR, the TCRdb table keeps only in-frame clones and is missing some. The sample lists about 150,000 clones; over 60% were seen once. The germline gives CDR1 SQVTM, CDR2 ANQGSEA. Unmatched junction bases numbered 6, after V lost 6 bases and J lost 3 bases. The CDR3 length is 14 residues. This sample was taken from a study of cytomegalovirus exposure and HLA in healthy donors. Study-wide findings and caveats: Some segments of the V type, notably TRBV6-2 and TRBV6-3, were excluded as indistinguishable. What was likely a sequencing artifact was a cluster of highly shared sequence variants. According to an earlier analysis, most TCR beta V segments yielded productive rearrangements about 90% or about 30% of the time.

The TCR sequence derives from a woman aged 25 to 45 in good health and CMV-seropositive. J is TRBJ2-1 and V is TRBV29-1, with 9 nucleotides matching TRBD1. The specimen was PBMCs. The DNA of the CDR3 is TGCAGCGTACTCCGGGACAGGGACTACAATGAGCAGTTCTTC. Translation: CSVLRDRDYNEQFF.